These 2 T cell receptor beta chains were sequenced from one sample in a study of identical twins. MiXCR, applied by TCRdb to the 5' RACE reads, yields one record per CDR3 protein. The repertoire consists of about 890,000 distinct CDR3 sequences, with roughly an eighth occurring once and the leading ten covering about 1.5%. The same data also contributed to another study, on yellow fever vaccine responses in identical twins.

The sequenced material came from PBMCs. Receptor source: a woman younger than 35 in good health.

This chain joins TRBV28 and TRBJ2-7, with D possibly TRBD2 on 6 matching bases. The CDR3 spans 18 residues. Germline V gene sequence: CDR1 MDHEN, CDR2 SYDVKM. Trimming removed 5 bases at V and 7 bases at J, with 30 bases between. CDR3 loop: CASSILGGLRGPGDEQYF. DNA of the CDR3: TGTGCCAGCAGTATCCTGGGTGGCCTGCGGGGACCGGGGGATGAGCAGTACTTC. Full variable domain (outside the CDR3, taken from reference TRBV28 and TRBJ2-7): DVKVTQSSRYLVKRTGEKVFLECVQDMDHENMFWYRQDPGLGLRLIYFSYDVKMKEKGDIPEGYSVSREKKERFSLILESASTNQTSMYLCASSILGGLRGPGDEQYFGPGTRLTVT.

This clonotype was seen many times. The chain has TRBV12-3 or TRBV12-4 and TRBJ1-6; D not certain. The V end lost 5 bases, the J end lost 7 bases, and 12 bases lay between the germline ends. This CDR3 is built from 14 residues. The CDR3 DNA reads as TGTGCCAGCAGTCTTCCAGTCCCCAATTCACCCCTCCACTTT. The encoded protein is CASSLPVPNSPLHF.